This T cell receptor (beta chain) was profiled in a study of PD-1 blockade in mismatch repair-deficient tumors. Study-wide results and limits: Tumor-resident clones, often undetectable pretreatment in blood, expanded then contracted after pembrolizumab.

The method was immunoSEQ multiplex PCR; TCRdb's version includes in-frame clones alone and lacks a portion of them. The sample consists of roughly 130,000 clones, roughly 90% of them appearing once. Germline values: CDR1 MGHRA, CDR2 YSYEKL. V dropped 4 bases and J dropped 5; count of bases not matched to a gene: 9. This CDR3 contains 15 residues. TCR sequencing covered a few patients who responded to pembrolizumab. Concerning this clone itself: Antigen unknown.

The V call is TRBV4-1, the J call TRBJ2-7, with TRBD1 matching 9 bases. The TCR originated in an adult with mismatch repair-deficient cancer. The sequences come from peripheral blood, collected approximately 72 weeks after starting pembrolizumab. CDR3 in amino acids: CASSLGQGPGHEQYF. The CDR3 coding sequence is TGCGCCAGCAGCCTTGGACAGGGGCCGGGCCACGAGCAGTACTTC.